This passage covers 12 T cell receptor beta chains from one sample sequenced in a study of molecular identifiers for immune sequencing clone quantification. TCRdb re-called the PCR reads through MiXCR, storing one row per CDR3 protein. Of about 510,000 distinct CDR3 sequences listed, 20% to 25% are singletons. The sequencing sample was made of naive CD8+ T cells from blood, with Jurkat cell RNA spiked in. Described subset: FACS-sorted CD8+CD4-CCR7+CD45RA+ naive T cells. The receptors were gathered from a human donor in good health. Some libraries in this study had Jurkat cell RNA spiked in.

This clonotype was detected many times. This chain uses TRBV24-1 with TRBJ2-2; D is ambiguous. The germline V gene encodes CDR1 KGHDR and CDR2 SFDVKD. CDR3 length: 13 residues. V was pared by 4 bases and J by 3 bases, with 5 bases between. CDR3 bases: TGTGCCACCAGTGACACACACACCGGGGAGCTGTTTTTT. Translated: CATSDTHTGELFF.

Comment on this clonotype: A much larger clone differs by one base, so this may be a read error. The rearrangement uses TRBV5-6 and TRBJ1-1; D is perhaps TRBD1 (5 bases). The CDR3 runs 16 residues. The germline gives CDR1 SGHDT, CDR2 YYEEEE. CDR3 sequence: CAGSFSLGDPNTEAFF. For the CDR3, the DNA is TGTGCCGGCAGCTTCTCGTTAGGGGATCCGAACACTGAAGCTTTCTTT.

For this clonotype: This may arise from a read error, as a much more abundant clone is one base away. Lacking the conserved final phenylalanine or tryptophan, this CDR3 likely reflects a read error. V usage is TRBV27 and J usage is TRBJ2-3; unclear D gene. The germline V gene has CDR1 MNHEY and CDR2 SMNVEV (reference sequence). Trimming shortened V by 7 bases and J by 0 bases, and 5 bases separated the two germline ends. CDR3 length: 12 residues. The CDR3 region has the DNA TGTGCCAGCAATACTAGCACAGATACGCAGTATTCT. Amino acids: CASNTSTDTQYS.

As regards this clonotype: The junction shows a germline mismatch at one end, possibly a read error. The rearrangement uses TRBV12-3 or TRBV12-4 and TRBJ1-1; no clear D. This CDR3 has 12 residues. The CDR3, as DNA: TGTGCCTGCAGTCCCCTGGGCACTGAAGCTTTCTTT. It translates to CACSPLGTEAFF.

The chain links TRBV3-1 to TRBJ2-1, with 11 bases matching TRBD2. Germline CDR1 is LGHDT and CDR2 is YNNKEL (reference sequence). The CDR3 has 14 amino acids. V lost 5 bases to trimming and J lost 9 bases; unmatched junction nucleotides: 6. The CDR3 protein is CASSELAGVVEQFF. The CDR3 DNA is TGTGCCAGCAGCGAACTAGCGGGAGTCGTTGAGCAGTTCTTC.

This sequence joins TRBV4-1 and TRBJ2-1; D is ambiguous. CDR1 MGHRA and CDR2 YSYEKL come from the germline V gene. This CDR3 is 16 amino acids long. V was pared by 1 base and J by 4 bases, with 14 bases between. In nucleotides, the CDR3 is TGCGCCAGCAGCCAAGTGTATGGCGTCGTGTACAATGAGCAGTTCTTC. Translation: CASSQVYGVVYNEQFF.

The CDR3 sequence is CASSQVVHTSGAIGYITDTQYF. The CDR3 DNA sequence: TGCGCCAGCAGCCAAGTGGTCCATACTAGCGGGGCCATCGGCTACATCACAGATACGCAGTATTTT. The chain combines TRBV4-1 with TRBJ2-3; 10 nucleotides agree with TRBD2. V dropped 1 base and J dropped 2; count of bases not matched to a gene: 21. The CDR3 extends over 22 amino acids. In germline, CDR1 is MGHRA, CDR2 YSYEKL.

In regard to this clonotype: One base away lies a much larger clone, so this may be a sequencing read error. V and J are TRBV29-1 and TRBJ2-3, with a tentative D call TRBD1 (5 bases). Trimming took off 1 base at V and 3 bases at J, with 11 bases between the two ends. CDR3 size: 14 residues. CDR1 is SQVTM, CDR2 ANQGSEA, per germline. The CDR3 coding sequence is TGCAGCGTTGAAGGGACAAGGGGTACAGATACGCAGTATTTT. It encodes CSVEGTRGTDTQYF.

The rearrangement links TRBV6-1 to TRBJ1-5; a weak D match, TRBD1 (6 bases). Germline CDR1 MNHNS, CDR2 SASEGT. The V gene lost 0 bases and the J gene lost 4 bases, with 13 bases spanning the gap. The CDR3 is made up of 16 amino acids. The CDR3 spells CASSEARVGGNQPQHF. In DNA, the CDR3 is TGTGCCAGCAGTGAAGCGCGAGTAGGGGGTAATCAGCCCCAGCATTTT.

This clonotype was observed many times. The chain has TRBV4-3 and TRBJ1-1; tentatively, D is TRBD1 (5 bases). The CDR3 is 15 residues long. V was cut by 3 bases and J by 0 bases, with 11 bases left in between. CDR1 and CDR2 (germline): LGHNA, YSLEER. The CDR3 DNA reads as TGCGCCAGCAGCCAGGAGACAGCCATGAACACTGAAGCTTTCTTT. Amino acids: CASSQETAMNTEAFF.

This clonotype has more than one count but fewer than ten. This chain connects TRBV7-2 to TRBJ2-1; 10 positions agree with TRBD2. CDR3 length: 18 amino acids. With V trimmed by 3 bases and J by 0 bases, 8 bases remained unmatched. CDR1 SGHTA and CDR2 FQGNSA come from the germline V gene. The DNA for the CDR3 is TGTGCCAGCAGCTTTCCTAGCGGGGGAACACACTCCTACAATGAGCAGTTCTTC. As protein: CASSFPSGGTHSYNEQFF. The complete variable domain, with remaining parts taken from reference TRBV7-2 and TRBJ2-1, reads GAGVSQSPSNKVTEKGKDVELRCDPISGHTALYWYRQSLGQGLEFLIYFQGNSAPDKSGLPSDRFSAERTGGSVSTLTIQRTQQEDSAVYLCASSFPSGGTHSYNEQFFGPGTRLTVL.

Turning to this clonotype: A much larger clone differs from this one at a single base, so this may be a read error. In DNA, the CDR3 is TGTGCCAGCAGTCCCCACACGGGGCGCGGGGAGCTGCTTTTT. It yields the protein CASSPHTGRGELLF. This chain joins TRBV3-1 and TRBJ2-2; perhaps TRBD2 as D (6 bases). CDR1 and CDR2 from the germline V gene are LGHDT and YNNKEL (reference sequence). The CDR3 has 14 residues.